This TCR beta chain was observed in a study of blood T cell repertoires in COVID-19 (dated by TCRdb to 2018 to 2021). Describing the broader study: Collaborator samples came from the United States, Italy and Spain and covered acute and convalescent phases of COVID-19. The dataset comprised deeply sampled blood TCRbeta repertoires from subjects exposed to, actively infected with, or recovered from COVID-19. The samples were drawn from the first 160 participants of the ongoing ImmuneRACE study and from 1,254 subjects provided by 6 global collaborators. The material from the prospective study consisted of cDNA or gDNA derived from T cells, B-cell-depleted T cells, or PBMCs. A freely available public database, intended as a resource for researchers studying the immune response to SARS-CoV-2, is where the repertoires were released. Where available, HLA class I and class II types were taken from metadata supplied by the sample provider and were not determined by assay-based typing. Nearly every sample came with metadata listing a de-identified subject ID, COVID-19 status, age in years and sex.

The investigation overall reported the following: The amount of clinical and demographic metadata varied by source and participant and was provided uncurated.

The immunoSEQ Assay, a bias-controlled multiplex PCR, was used to amplify TCRbeta CDR3 regions from genomic DNA. Under the source paper's analysis protocol: Nucleated cell counts per sample were estimated from amplification of reference gene primers within the assay. To quantify the absolute abundance of each unique TCRbeta CDR3 rearrangement, sequence reads were collapsed and filtered. For each sample, productive Simpson clonality was calculated as the square root of Simpson's diversity index over productive rearrangements. Imported from immuneACCESS, the table was reduced by TCRdb to in-frame sequences with V and J called. These copies leave out some clones; in studies compared against another copy, an unresolved V gene accounts for under half, and the cause of the remainder is not known. That table supplies the V and J calls and clone size; D and trimming were determined from the DNA. Within this sample are about 72,000 clones, with around 78% of them counted one time only. Together, the top ten hold roughly 18% of the sample.

For this clone: Its recognized antigen is unknown. The sample holds no much larger clone one base away, and base qualities are not on file.

The collaborating institutions used their own protocols to collect whole blood in K2EDTA tubes. For TCRbeta analysis, collaborator samples were shipped as frozen whole blood, as isolated PBMCs, or as DNA extracted from either sample type. The receptor comes from an elderly woman with acute or convalescent COVID-19. Sequencing was performed on peripheral blood.

The sequenced DNA is TGTGCCAGTAGTATTATGGGACTAGCTTCCGGGGAGCTGTTTTTT. Its protein reads: CASSIMGLASGELFF. The V and J segments used are TRBV19 and TRBJ2-2, and TRBD2 aligns with 9 junction nucleotides. CDR1 and CDR2 were assigned from the germline V gene (reference sequence) as LNHDA and SQIVND. Unmatched junction bases come to 5, with V trimmed by 3 bases and J by 6 bases. Reading from cysteine to phenylalanine, the CDR3 counts 15 amino acids. The entry retains the CDR3 DNA only, 45 bases that are in frame from base 1.